One sample yielded the 16 T cell receptor beta chains listed below, sequenced in a study of cytomegalovirus exposure and HLA in healthy donors. Use of 60 Vbeta and 13 Jbeta primers characterized the PCR. This table comes from immunoSEQ multiplex PCR, and its TCRdb copy is limited to in-frame clones, with some not included. Of about 190,000 clones listed, over 75% were seen once; the top ten hold about a tenth. Source material: PBMCs. These receptors came from a woman in her forties or fifties in good health and CMV-seropositive.

This chain links TRBV15 with TRBJ1-1, with D tentatively TRBD1 (6 bases). Trimming took off 6 bases at V and 4 bases at J, with 21 bases between the two ends. The CDR3 totals 16 residues. Germline V gene lookup returns CDR1 LNHNV and CDR2 YYDKDF (reference sequence). CDR3: CATRTSLGAELTEAFF. CDR3 sequence (DNA): TGTGCCACCAGGACTAGCCTGGGGGCAGAACTCACTGAAGCTTTCTTT.

The V call is TRBV7-2, the J call TRBJ2-1; 12 nucleotides match TRBD1. The germline V gene has CDR1 SGHTA and CDR2 FQGNSA. The CDR3 sequence is 16 residues long. V gave up 1 base and J gave up 14 bases; unmatched junction bases: 12. CDR3 protein: CASSLVTGQGALREFF. The CDR3 bases are TGTGCCAGCAGCTTAGTGACGGGACAGGGGGCATTAAGGGAGTTCTTC.

The J gene is TRBJ1-2, the V gene TRBV2, with 12 bases aligning to TRBD1. V lost 6 bases to trimming and J lost 1 base; unmatched junction nucleotides: 9. Germline-derived CDR1 and CDR2 are SNHLY and FYNNEI. The CDR3 has 17 residues. The CDR3 DNA sequence: TGTGCCAGCAGGTCGGGACAGGGGGCCGCCTTTAACTATGGCTACACCTTC. Translating it yields CASRSGQGAAFNYGYTF.

This sequence joins TRBV30 and TRBJ1-3; D remains ambiguous. In germline, CDR1 is GTSNPN, CDR2 SVGIG (reference sequence). Deletions cut 5 bases from V and 9 bases from J, with 11 bases between. The CDR3 length is 11 residues. This CDR3 reads CAWGVGSTIYF. The CDR3 DNA reads TGTGCCTGGGGGGTTGGGAGCACCATATATTTT.

The chain employs TRBV28 and TRBJ1-5; maybe TRBD1 (6 bases). Per germline, CDR1 MDHEN and CDR2 SYDVKM. The CDR3 sequence is 12 residues long. The germline V and J ends were trimmed by 7 bases and 7 bases, with 11 bases remaining between them. CDR3 coding DNA: TGTGCCAGCACGGGGGGCAGACAGCCCCAGCATTTT. Its translation: CASTGGRQPQHF.

Only one count was recorded for this clone. The chain links TRBV5-1 to TRBJ2-1, with a possible D match to TRBD1 (6 bases). V lost 2 bases to trimming and J lost 0 bases, with 9 bases between them. The CDR3 is 15 residues long. Germline CDR1 reads SGHRS; CDR2 reads YFSETQ. The CDR3 DNA sequence: TGCGCCAGCAGCTTCCAGGGGAGCTCCTACAATGAGCAGTTCTTC. It is translated as CASSFQGSSYNEQFF. The whole variable domain, filled in from reference TRBV5-1 and TRBJ2-1, reads KAGVTQTPRYLIKTRGQQVTLSCSPISGHRSVSWYQQTPGQGLQFLFEYFSETQRNKGNFPGRFSGRQFSNSRSEMNVSTLELGDSALYLCASSFQGSSYNEQFFGPGTRLTVL.

The sample holds one count of this clone. The chain carries TRBV25-1 and TRBJ2-7; 11 nucleotides match TRBD2. Trimming took 4 bases from V and 4 from J; bases not matched to a gene: 9. This CDR3 region has 16 residues. Per the germline V gene, CDR1 is MGHDK and CDR2 is SYGVNS. The DNA for the CDR3 is TGTGCCAGCAGTGGAGATAGCGGGGGGGCCGGATACGAGCAGTACTTC. Its translation is CASSGDSGGAGYEQYF.

This chain joins TRBV10-3 and TRBJ2-4, with 7 bases identical to TRBD1. CDR1 is ENHRY and CDR2 is SYGVKD in the germline V gene. The CDR3 runs 19 residues. The ends lost 0 bases at V and 0 bases at J; junction bases unmatched: 11. In nucleotides, the CDR3 is TGTGCCATCAGTGAGTCCGGGACAGACAGTAATCTAGCCAAAAACATTCAGTACTTC. This encodes CAISESGTDSNLAKNIQYF.

The rearrangement uses TRBV7-2 and TRBJ2-3; the match to TRBD1 covers 7 bases. Germline V CDR1 and CDR2: SGHTA, FQGNSA. The length of the CDR3 is 15 residues. The V and J ends lost 6 bases and 3 bases, in that order; junction bases with no gene match: 9. The CDR3 protein is CASSRSLQGTDTQYF. CDR3 nucleotide sequence: TGTGCCAGCAGTCGGAGCCTACAGGGGACAGATACGCAGTATTTT.

CDR3 sequence reads: CASSQPSLPATQDTEAFF. CDR3 in DNA: TGTGCCAGCTCCCAACCCTCACTTCCGGCCACACAGGACACTGAAGCTTTCTTT. The chain is built from TRBV18 and TRBJ1-1, with D maybe TRBD1 (5 bases). V was clipped by 6 bases and J by 3 bases, with 26 bases between them. CDR1 KGHSH and CDR2 LQKENI come from the germline V gene. The CDR3 length is 18 residues.

The gene calls are TRBV7-9 and TRBJ1-2, with 7 bases aligning to TRBD1. V lost 5 bases and J lost 3; bases outside the gene matches: 3. CDR1 is SEHNR, CDR2 FQNEAQ, per germline (reference sequence). CDR3 length: 13 residues. The CDR3 protein is CASSPQGDYGYTF. The CDR3 DNA reads TGTGCCAGCAGCCCCCAGGGGGACTATGGCTACACCTTC.

This rearrangement joins TRBV29-1 to TRBJ2-5; perhaps TRBD1 as D (6 bases). With 4 bases removed from V and 3 bases from J, the gap between germline ends came to 12 bases. The CDR3 has 13 amino acids. Germline loops: CDR1 SQVTM, CDR2 ANQGSEA. This CDR3 reads CSVVLGQKETQYF. CDR3 sequence (DNA): TGCAGCGTTGTTTTAGGACAGAAAGAGACCCAGTACTTC.

The rearrangement joins TRBV9 to TRBJ2-5; TRBD2 agrees at 13 bases. This CDR3 spans 18 amino acids. The germline CDR1 and CDR2 sequences are SGDLS and YYNGEE. Losses at the gene ends were 0 bases for V and 0 bases for J; bases not matched to a gene: 5. CDR3 sequence reads: CASSVERGTSGDQETQYF. The CDR3 DNA follows: TGTGCCAGCAGCGTAGAGAGGGGGACTAGCGGGGACCAAGAGACCCAGTACTTC.

The chain links TRBV5-1 to TRBJ2-7; D unclear. V dropped 0 bases and J dropped 3 bases, with 7 bases sitting between them. The CDR3 is made up of 13 amino acids. The germline CDR1 and CDR2 sequences are SGHRS and YFSETQ. The chain's CDR3 is CASSLGQDYEQYF. As DNA, the CDR3 is TGCGCCAGCAGCTTGGGCCAGGACTACGAGCAGTACTTC.

The chain couples TRBV27 to TRBJ2-5; 13 bases align to TRBD2. CDR3 length equals 15 residues. Germline CDR1 is MNHEY and CDR2 is SMNVEV (reference sequence). The V and J ends lost 5 bases and 2 bases, in that order; junction bases with no gene match: 2. CDR3 amino acids: CASSPGLAGQETQYF. For the CDR3, the DNA is TGTGCCAGCAGTCCGGGACTAGCGGGGCAAGAGACCCAGTACTTC.

The rearrangement links TRBV2 to TRBJ2-1; 8 bases are a match to TRBD1. This CDR3 contains 13 residues. From germline, CDR1 is SNHLY and CDR2 FYNNEI. With 8 bases clipped from V and 5 bases from J, the junction kept 5 bases outside the gene matches. For the CDR3, the DNA is TGTGCCAGCCTAGGGACAGGTAACAATGAGCAGTTCTTC. Protein sequence: CASLGTGNNEQFF.